What follows are 5 T cell receptor beta chains derived from one specimen sequenced in a study of beta chain features in type 1 diabetes. Study observations and caveats: TCRB CDR3s were moderately but significantly shorter in Type 1 diabetes patients in all four CD4+ subsets.

No antigen is known for these receptors. The investigators reverse transcribed all of the isolated RNA, so they sequenced expressed TCRB transcripts. The method was immunoSEQ multiplex PCR; TCRdb's version includes in-frame clones alone and lacks a portion of them. Here the sample spans 350,000 to 450,000 clones, roughly 12% being singletons. The material sequenced was naive CD4+ T cells from blood. These receptors all come from a woman between 18 and 29 years old with type 1 diabetes.

The table lists this clone with a few counts. The chain joins TRBV29-1 to TRBJ2-2; tentatively, D is TRBD2 (6 bases). Trimming removed 7 bases at V and 0 bases at J, with 12 bases between. Germline CDR1 reads SQVTM; CDR2 reads ANQGSEA. This CDR3 comprises 14 residues. The CDR3 here is CSAAGGANTGELFF. The DNA of the CDR3 is TGCAGCGCCGCGGGCGGGGCGAACACCGGGGAGCTGTTTTTT.

The chain joins TRBV30 to TRBJ1-2, with D perhaps matching TRBD1 (6 bases). Trimming stripped 4 bases from V and 3 bases from J, with 15 bases between. The CDR3 is 14 amino acids. The V gene's germline CDR1 is GTSNPN and CDR2 SVGIG (reference sequence). This CDR3 reads CAWTPTAGDYGYTF. Written as DNA, the CDR3 is TGTGCCTGGACTCCAACGGCAGGGGACTATGGCTACACCTTC.

This chain joins TRBV27 and TRBJ1-6, with no clear D. V lost 5 bases, J lost 6 bases, and 14 bases lay in between. The CDR3 loop spans 15 amino acids. Germline CDR1 is MNHEY and CDR2 is SMNVEV (reference sequence). Here the CDR3 reads CASSVPLRSNSPLHF. CDR3 sequence (DNA): TGTGCCAGCAGTGTCCCGTTAAGGAGTAATTCACCCCTCCACTTT.

The chain links TRBV19 to TRBJ1-2, with D perhaps matching TRBD1 (5 bases). CDR1 is LNHDA and CDR2 is SQIVND in the germline V gene (reference sequence). This CDR3 spans 17 amino acids. V gave up 7 bases and J gave up 6 bases, with 27 bases separating them. CDR3: CASTRRSGLTTGDGYTF. The CDR3 nucleotides are TGTGCCAGTACCCGCCGGTCGGGGTTGACGACGGGGGATGGCTACACCTTC.

V and J are TRBV4-3 and TRBJ1-1; D not resolved. The CDR3 sequence is 13 residues long. Trimming pared 2 bases from V and 9 bases from J, leaving 13 bases between. The germline gives CDR1 LGHNA, CDR2 YSLEER. CDR3 sequence (DNA): TGCGCCAGCAGCCAAAACCCTGGCCTTCAAGCTTTCTTT. Translating it yields CASSQNPGLQAFF.